This entry lists 26 T cell receptor beta chains sequenced from one sample in a study of low-dose radiotherapy and immunotherapy resistance in tumors. TRAV- and TRBV-specific primers were used for first-strand cDNA, which covered alpha and beta chains. TCR amplification used roughly 21 PCR cycles, a constant-region primer and a V-primer adapter. TCRdb reanalysed the reads using MiXCR and keeps one entry per CDR3 protein. The table records under 11,000 distinct CDR3 sequences, about half of them present only once. Receptors originate from a human donor with advanced metastatic prostate, ovarian, gallbladder or colorectal cancer (not recorded which). This table probably holds off-target reads from a library built for another chain.

Remarks on this clonotype: A junction end diverges from the germline sequence, so it may reflect a read error. The chain recombines TRBV7-7 with TRBJ2-7; 10 bases are shared with TRBD2. Germline loops: CDR1 SSHAT, CDR2 FNYEAQ (reference sequence). The CDR3 has 15 residues. The CDR3 DNA follows: TGTGCTAGCAGCCCATTAGCGGGGGGCTCCTACGAGCAGTACTTC. Translating gives CASSPLAGGSYEQYF.

The chain joins TRBV10-3 to TRBJ2-2; 8 bases are a match to TRBD2. The germline V gene encodes CDR1 ENHRY and CDR2 SYGVKD. This CDR3 spans 16 amino acids. V was clipped by 6 bases and J by 7 bases; unmatched bases: 13. CDR3 sequence reads: CAIRSPGLDVDGELFF. Here the CDR3 DNA reads TGTGCCATCAGGTCCCCGGGACTAGATGTCGACGGGGAGCTGTTTTTT.

This clonotype occurred a few times. This sequence joins TRBV28 and TRBJ1-4, with TRBD1 as a possible D gene (5 bases). Germline V gene sequence: CDR1 MDHEN, CDR2 SYDVKM. V was cut by 4 bases and J by 3 bases, with 12 bases left in between. The CDR3 contains 15 residues. The CDR3 sequence: CASSSGGIANEKLFF. The CDR3 DNA follows: TGTGCCAGCAGTTCGGGGGGGATCGCTAATGAAAAACTGTTTTTT. Full variable domain (outside the CDR3, taken from reference TRBV28 and TRBJ1-4): DVKVTQSSRYLVKRTGEKVFLECVQDMDHENMFWYRQDPGLGLRLIYFSYDVKMKEKGDIPEGYSVSREKKERFSLILESASTNQTSMYLCASSSGGIANEKLFFGSGTQLSVL.

This clonotype has only one observation. This rearrangement joins TRBV30 to TRBJ2-7, with TRBD2 matching 8 bases. Germline CDR1 is GTSNPN and CDR2 is SVGIG (reference sequence). There are 12 residues in the CDR3. V lost 8 bases and J lost 3; bases outside the gene matches: 6. The CDR3 coding sequence is TGTGCCGGGGGCGGGAGGTACTACGAGCAGTACTTC. The encoded protein is CAGGGRYYEQYF.

This clonotype has a handful of counts. V and J are TRBV2 and TRBJ2-1; D is unclear. V was trimmed by 5 bases and J by 1 base, leaving 6 bases between them. Germline V gene data show CDR1 as SNHLY and CDR2 as FYNNEI. This CDR3 is 13 amino acids long. The chain's CDR3 is CASSFLSYNEQFF. The CDR3 DNA is TGTGCCAGCAGTTTTTTATCCTACAATGAGCAGTTCTTC.

Details on this clonotype: Germline and junction disagree at one end, which may indicate a read error. The chain has TRBV3-1 and TRBJ2-1; D uncertain. The CDR3 runs to 12 residues. Germline lookup yields CDR1 LGHDT and CDR2 YNNKEL (reference sequence). DNA of the CDR3: TGTGCCAGCAGCCACATGTTGCTAGAGCCGTTCTTC. Protein product: CASSHMLLEPFF.

This sequence joins TRBV19 and TRBJ1-1; D is perhaps TRBD1 (5 bases). This CDR3 has 14 amino acids. V dropped 3 bases and J dropped 0 bases, with 8 bases sitting between them. Germline loops: CDR1 LNHDA, CDR2 SQIVND (reference sequence). This chain's CDR3 is CASSMGGVNTEAFF. The CDR3 region has the DNA TGTGCCAGTAGTATGGGGGGTGTGAACACTGAAGCTTTCTTT.

The chain recombines TRBV5-5 with TRBJ2-3; weak D call: TRBD2 (5 bases). CDR3 length: 15 amino acids. V was shortened by 0 bases and J by 1 base, with 9 bases between the two germline ends. Germline V lookup: CDR1 SGHKS, CDR2 YYEKEE (reference sequence). The CDR3 spells CASSLGGDGTDTQYF. The CDR3, as DNA: TGTGCCAGCAGCTTGGGGGGAGACGGCACAGATACGCAGTATTTT.

By its share, this clonotype is medium-sized (0.01 to 0.1%). The J gene is TRBJ2-3, the V gene TRBV2; no definite D call. Germline CDR1 SNHLY, CDR2 FYNNEI. V was cut by 7 bases and J by 1 base, with 9 bases left in between. CDR3 size: 13 residues. CDR3 protein: CASNPVGTDTQYF. CDR3 DNA: TGTGCCAGCAACCCGGTTGGCACAGATACGCAGTATTTT. The full variable domain, in which reference TRBV2 and TRBJ2-3 provide the parts outside the CDR3, is EPEVTQTPSHQVTQMGQEVILRCVPISNHLYFYWYRQILGQKVEFLVSFYNNEISEKSEIFDDQFSVERPDGSNFTLKIRSTKLEDSAMYFCASNPVGTDTQYFGPGTRLTVL.

This clonotype has more than one count but fewer than ten. The V and J genes are TRBV6-8 and TRBJ1-1, with D possibly matching TRBD1 (6 bases). CDR1 and CDR2 (germline): MNHGY, SAAAGT. This CDR3 comprises 15 residues. Trimming shortened V by 4 bases and J by 6 bases, and 18 bases separated the two germline ends. CDR3 loop: CASSSPVRGSAEAFF. CDR3 nucleotide sequence: TGTGCCAGCAGTTCCCCCGTGAGGGGGTCTGCTGAAGCTTTCTTT.

About this clonotype itself: A read error may produce the germline difference seen at one junction end. The chain couples TRBV5-3 to TRBJ2-3, with 11 bases matching TRBD2. TRBV5-3 counts as an open reading frame of uncertain function. This CDR3 is 18 amino acids long. The CDR3 coding sequence is TGTGCCAGCAGCTTGCCGGGACTAGCGGCAACCCACACAGATACGCAGTATTTT. Amino acids: CASSLPGLAATHTDTQYF.

The rearrangement uses TRBV12-3 or TRBV12-4 and TRBJ2-7; D may be TRBD1 or TRBD2 (5 bases each). The V end was cut by 5 bases, the J end by 3 bases, with 11 bases between. The CDR3 covers 13 residues. CDR3 protein: CASSRLGGYEQYF. The CDR3 DNA reads as TGTGCCAGCAGTCGACTTGGGGGCTACGAGCAGTACTTC.

This chain uses TRBV20-1 with TRBJ2-7; TRBD1 matches 10 bases. V lost 3 bases, J lost 4 bases, and 3 bases stayed unmatched. Germline loops: CDR1 DFQATT, CDR2 SNEGSKA (reference sequence). The CDR3 is 13 amino acids. The CDR3 loop reads CSARRDRGYEQYF. In DNA form, the CDR3 reads TGCAGTGCTAGGAGGGACAGGGGTTACGAGCAGTACTTC.

This chain's CDR3 is CAGGQGPEAFF. In DNA, the CDR3 is TGTGCCGGGGGACAGGGCCCCGAAGCTTTCTTT. The V call is TRBV27, the J call TRBJ1-1, with 9 bases fitting TRBD1. The CDR3 contains 11 residues. V gave up 11 bases and J gave up 8 bases; unmatched junction bases: 6. In germline, CDR1 is MNHEY, CDR2 SMNVEV (reference sequence).

The chain is built from TRBV18 and TRBJ1-1; 8 nucleotides agree with TRBD1. Germline trimming cut 5 bases from V and 8 bases from J; bases unmatched to any gene: 7. This CDR3 is built from 13 residues. The germline gives CDR1 KGHSH, CDR2 LQKENI. The CDR3 loop reads CASSTKTGGEAFF. The DNA for the CDR3 is TGTGCCAGCTCAACAAAAACAGGGGGGGAAGCTTTCTTT.

This clonotype was recorded a few times. The chain employs TRBV28 and TRBJ2-7; D uncertain. The V and J ends lost 2 bases and 6 bases respectively, with 8 bases between them. CDR1 and CDR2 (germline): MDHEN, SYDVKM. The CDR3 totals 12 residues. The CDR3: CASSLHPIEQYF. The CDR3 region has the DNA TGTGCCAGCAGTTTACATCCCATCGAGCAGTACTTC. Full variable domain (missing parts from reference TRBV28 and TRBJ2-7): DVKVTQSSRYLVKRTGEKVFLECVQDMDHENMFWYRQDPGLGLRLIYFSYDVKMKEKGDIPEGYSVSREKKERFSLILESASTNQTSMYLCASSLHPIEQYFGPGTRLTVT.

The V and J genes are TRBV2 and TRBJ1-5; D might be TRBD1 (5 bases). Germline values: CDR1 SNHLY, CDR2 FYNNEI. V was pared by 6 bases and J by 3 bases, with 15 bases between. CDR3 length: 15 amino acids. CDR3 nucleotides: TGTGCCAGCAGCGCCGGGACTGAGATCAATCAGCCCCAGCATTTT. This codes for CASSAGTEINQPQHF.

V and J are TRBV12-3 or TRBV12-4 and TRBJ2-7, with 11 bases lining up with TRBD2. CDR3 size: 14 residues. J lost 9 bases, V lost 5 bases, and 9 bases had no gene match. In DNA form, the CDR3 reads TGTGCCAGCAGTCCGGGACTAGCGGTGGTAGGGCAGTACTTC. It yields the protein CASSPGLAVVGQYF.

CDR3 in amino acids: CASSLTGQNSNQPQHF. DNA of the CDR3: TGTGCCAGCAGTTTGACGGGACAGAATAGCAATCAGCCCCAGCATTTT. The chain employs TRBV6-5 and TRBJ1-5, with 7 bases that match TRBD1. The germline V gene encodes CDR1 MNHEY and CDR2 SVGAGI. V was clipped by 4 bases and J by 0 bases; unmatched bases: 6. The CDR3 covers 16 residues.

The chain uses TRBV20-1 and TRBJ2-2; 9 positions agree with TRBD2. Trimming at V came to 4 bases and at J to 2 bases, leaving 8 bases not matched to a gene. The CDR3 contains 16 residues. CDR1 and CDR2 from the germline V gene are DFQATT and SNEGSKA (reference sequence). The CDR3 spells CSAKTASGDNTGELFF. CDR3 bases: TGCAGTGCTAAGACTGCTAGCGGGGATAACACCGGGGAGCTGTTTTTT.

The chain joins TRBV20-1 to TRBJ2-3, with a possible D match to TRBD1 (6 bases). CDR1 and CDR2 (germline): DFQATT, SNEGSKA (reference sequence). CDR3 length equals 15 residues. V lost 0 bases, J lost 0 bases, and 10 bases lay in between. The DNA for the CDR3 is TGCAGTGCTAGAGATTGGGGGCTTAGCACAGATACGCAGTATTTT. Translating it yields CSARDWGLSTDTQYF.

The table lists this clonotype with a few counts. The rearrangement uses TRBV3-1 and TRBJ2-1, with TRBD1 matching 8 bases. Trimming took 0 bases from V and 8 from J; bases not matched to a gene: 9. The germline CDR1 and CDR2 sequences are LGHDT and YNNKEL (reference sequence). This CDR3 region has 16 residues. CDR3 nucleotide sequence: TGTGCCAGCAGCCAAGAGGGGACAGGACGTTTCGATGAGCAGTTCTTC. Translated: CASSQEGTGRFDEQFF.

The chain joins TRBV28 to TRBJ2-2, with a tentative D call TRBD2 (5 bases). This CDR3 is built from 16 residues. Trimming left V 4 bases short and J 6 bases short, with 18 bases between. Germline-derived CDR1 and CDR2 are MDHEN and SYDVKM. The CDR3 DNA sequence: TGTGCCAGCAGTTATTTAGAGCGGCCCAAGGCCGGGGAGCTGTTTTTT. This sequence encodes CASSYLERPKAGELFF.

The chain carries TRBV19 and TRBJ1-2, with 8 bases lining up with TRBD1. The ends lost 7 bases at V and 2 bases at J; junction bases unmatched: 12. CDR3 length: 16 residues. Per the germline V gene, CDR1 is LNHDA and CDR2 is SQIVND (reference sequence). The CDR3 sequence: CASTTGQGRENYGYTF. CDR3 DNA: TGTGCCAGTACCACCGGACAGGGCAGAGAAAACTATGGCTACACCTTC.

V gene TRBV28 combines with J gene TRBJ2-7; 8 bases agree with TRBD2. V was clipped by 10 bases and J by 0 bases; unmatched bases: 11. The CDR3 sequence is 15 residues long. Germline CDR1 is MDHEN and CDR2 is SYDVKM. The CDR3: CATEGGSGNSYEQYF. DNA for the CDR3: TGTGCCACCGAAGGTGGTAGCGGGAACTCCTACGAGCAGTACTTC. Looking up the rest from reference TRBV28 and TRBJ2-7 gives the full variable domain: DVKVTQSSRYLVKRTGEKVFLECVQDMDHENMFWYRQDPGLGLRLIYFSYDVKMKEKGDIPEGYSVSREKKERFSLILESASTNQTSMYLCATEGGSGNSYEQYFGPGTRLTVT.

This clonotype was seen more than once but under ten times. J is TRBJ2-5 and V is TRBV19; 9 bases are shared with TRBD1. The ends lost 7 bases at V and 1 base at J; junction bases unmatched: 13. The CDR3 runs to 17 residues. Germline assignment: CDR1 LNHDA and CDR2 SQIVND (reference sequence). CDR3 coding DNA: TGTGCCAGTACCAAACGACAGGGGGTCCGCCCCCAAGAGACCCAGTACTTC. Protein: CASTKRQGVRPQETQYF.